Below, 25 T cell receptor beta chains from the same sample are listed, as sequenced in a study of CD8 T cells in ankylosing spondylitis. A single record per CDR3 protein comes from TCRdb applying MiXCR to the 5' RACE reads. The sample carries roughly 250,000 distinct CDR3 sequences, about 11% recorded once. The sequenced material came from blood, either unsorted or a sorted T cell fraction (not recorded which). Source of these receptors: a male donor with ankylosing spondylitis or in good health (not recorded which).

Many counts were recorded for this clonotype. J is TRBJ1-4 and V is TRBV7-9, with no clear D. The CDR3 extends over 14 amino acids. V was clipped by 2 bases and J by 6 bases, with 10 bases between them. Germline V gene sequence: CDR1 SEHNR, CDR2 FQNEAQ (reference sequence). The CDR3 is CASSLNFMDEKLFF. Here the CDR3 DNA reads TGTGCCAGCAGCTTAAATTTTATGGATGAAAAACTGTTTTTT. The full variable domain, in which reference TRBV7-9 and TRBJ1-4 provide the parts outside the CDR3, is DTGVSQNPRHKITKRGQNVTFRCDPISEHNRLYWYRQTLGQGPEFLTYFQNEAQLEKSRLLSDRFSAERPKGSFSTLEIQRTEQGDSAMYLCASSLNFMDEKLFFGSGTQLSVL.

The table lists this clonotype with many counts. The chain couples TRBV5-8 to TRBJ2-1, with 11 positions matching TRBD2. V lost 4 bases to trimming and J lost 4 bases; unmatched junction nucleotides: 13. CDR1 SGHTS and CDR2 YDEGEE come from the germline V gene. This CDR3 is built from 18 residues. The DNA for the CDR3 is TGTGCCAGCAGCCGCCGGACTAGCGGGTTTCCCCTGTACAATGAGCAGTTCTTC. Its translation is CASSRRTSGFPLYNEQFF. Full variable domain (rest looked up from reference TRBV5-8 and TRBJ2-1): EAGVTQSPTHLIKTRGQQATLRCSPISGHTSVYWYQQALGLGLQFLLWYDEGEERNRGNFPPRFSGRQFPNYSSELNVNALELEDSALYLCASSRRTSGFPLYNEQFFGPGTRLTVL.

This clonotype appeared many times. The chain is built from TRBV12-5 and TRBJ1-5, with 10 bases aligning to TRBD1. With V trimmed by 6 bases and J by 4 bases, 6 bases remained unmatched. This CDR3 spans 15 amino acids. CDR1 is LGHNT and CDR2 is FRNRAP in the germline V gene. The chain's CDR3 is CASGQGQGWNQPQHF. CDR3 sequence (DNA): TGTGCTAGTGGCCAGGGACAGGGGTGGAATCAGCCCCAGCATTTT.

The table lists this clonotype with many counts. The chain has TRBV5-6 and TRBJ1-5, with no clear D. The CDR3 loop spans 16 amino acids. Trimming cost V 4 bases and J 0 bases, with 14 bases left between them. Germline V gene data show CDR1 as SGHDT and CDR2 as YYEEEE. The CDR3 bases are TGTGCCAGCAGCATGGACGGATTTAATAGCAATCAGCCCCAGCATTTT. This codes for CASSMDGFNSNQPQHF.

In DNA, the CDR3 is TGTGCCAGCAAGACGGTGGGGAACTCCTACGAGGAGCAGTACTTC. Translation gives CASKTVGNSYEEQYF. The rearrangement links TRBV5-5 to TRBJ2-7; no definite D call. CDR1 is SGHKS, CDR2 YYEKEE, per germline (reference sequence). V was pared by 6 bases and J by 7 bases, with 23 bases between. There are 15 residues in the CDR3.

This clonotype was picked up many times. The chain links TRBV18 to TRBJ1-3, with a weak D call TRBD1 (5 bases). V was shortened by 8 bases and J by 0 bases, with 11 bases between the two germline ends. CDR1 and CDR2 (germline): KGHSH, LQKENI. The CDR3 is made up of 14 amino acids. The CDR3: CASSLDSSGNTIYF. The CDR3 coding sequence is TGTGCCAGCAGCTTAGACAGCTCTGGAAACACCATATATTTT.

The sample holds many counts of this clonotype. The rearrangement joins TRBV5-1 to TRBJ1-5; 7 nucleotides agree with TRBD1. The trim removed 4 bases at V and 3 bases at J, leaving 7 bases unmatched. Germline CDR1 and CDR2: SGHRS and YFSETQ. This CDR3 has 15 residues. The CDR3 here is CASSQDGQANQPQHF. CDR3 sequence (DNA): TGCGCCAGCAGCCAGGACGGACAGGCCAATCAGCCCCAGCATTTT.

This clonotype was detected ten times or more. The genes are TRBV20-1 and TRBJ1-2, with D possibly being TRBD1 (6 bases). The ends were cut back, 3 bases at V and 3 bases at J, with 11 bases in the middle. The CDR3 sequence is 13 residues long. From germline, CDR1 is DFQATT and CDR2 SNEGSKA (reference sequence). CDR3 nucleotides: TGCAGTGCTAGGACAGGAGATTACTATGGCTACACCTTC. Translation: CSARTGDYYGYTF.

This clonotype was counted ten times or more. This chain's CDR3 is CAWSVHRGTEAFF. For the CDR3, the DNA is TGTGCCTGGAGTGTACATCGAGGCACTGAAGCTTTCTTT. The gene calls are TRBV30 and TRBJ1-1; D ambiguous. The germline gives CDR1 GTSNPN, CDR2 SVGIG (reference sequence). This CDR3 has 13 amino acids. With 0 bases removed from V and 4 bases from J, the gap between germline ends came to 9 bases.

This clonotype was recorded many times. This chain connects TRBV20-1 to TRBJ1-2, with D perhaps TRBD1 (5 bases). Trimming took off 0 bases at V and 8 bases at J, with 13 bases between the two ends. The germline gives CDR1 DFQATT, CDR2 SNEGSKA (reference sequence). This CDR3 has 13 residues. The CDR3 DNA follows: TGCAGTGCTAGAGACGACAGTGGAAAAGGCTACACCTTC. It encodes CSARDDSGKGYTF.

The table lists this clonotype with a few counts. The rearrangement links TRBV6-2 or TRBV6-3 to TRBJ1-5; the D gene is possibly TRBD1 (5 bases). V was trimmed by 2 bases and J by 1 base, leaving 6 bases between them. This CDR3 has 14 residues. In germline, CDR1 is MNHEY, CDR2 SVGEGT. CDR3 residues: CASSYGGSNQPQHF. For the CDR3, the DNA is TGTGCCAGCAGTTACGGGGGGAGCAATCAGCCCCAGCATTTT.

The sample holds a few counts of this clonotype. The V gene is TRBV7-9, the J gene TRBJ1-2; perhaps TRBD1 as D (5 bases). The V end lost 6 bases, the J end lost 13 bases, and 15 bases lay between the germline ends. The CDR3 loop spans 11 amino acids. CDR1 and CDR2 from the germline V gene are SEHNR and FQNEAQ (reference sequence). DNA for the CDR3: TGTGCCAGCAGTCCAGGGTCTTCCCTCACCTTC. Its translation: CASSPGSSLTF. The variable domain in full, with the rest retrieved from reference TRBV7-9 and TRBJ1-2, is DTGVSQNPRHKITKRGQNVTFRCDPISEHNRLYWYRQTLGQGPEFLTYFQNEAQLEKSRLLSDRFSAERPKGSFSTLEIQRTEQGDSAMYLCASSPGSSLTFGSGTRLTVV.

This clonotype was detected many times. V and J are TRBV28 and TRBJ1-1, with 8 bases identical to TRBD1. This CDR3 is built from 14 residues. Looked up from germline, CDR1 is MDHEN and CDR2 is SYDVKM. V lost 6 bases and J lost 4; bases outside the gene matches: 7. The CDR3 sequence is CASSTGQGFTEAFF. The CDR3 DNA sequence: TGTGCCAGCAGCACCGGACAGGGTTTCACTGAAGCTTTCTTT. Full variable domain (missing parts from reference TRBV28 and TRBJ1-1): DVKVTQSSRYLVKRTGEKVFLECVQDMDHENMFWYRQDPGLGLRLIYFSYDVKMKEKGDIPEGYSVSREKKERFSLILESASTNQTSMYLCASSTGQGFTEAFFGQGTRLTVV.

This clonotype has at least ten counts. The chain is built from TRBV25-1 and TRBJ1-2; no definite D call. The CDR3 is 14 amino acids. The V end was cut by 1 base, the J end by 3 bases, with 9 bases between. CDR1 is MGHDK, CDR2 SYGVNS, per germline. The CDR3 DNA sequence: TGTGCCAGCAGTGAATCTCGTGGGGACTATGGCTACACCTTC. Protein: CASSESRGDYGYTF.

This clonotype occurred many times. The chain joins TRBV6-5 to TRBJ1-2, with no clear D. CDR1 is MNHEY, CDR2 SVGAGI, per germline. The CDR3 totals 16 residues. V dropped 4 bases and J dropped 0 bases, with 15 bases sitting between them. Here the CDR3 reads CASSSADGVANYGYTF. The DNA for the CDR3 is TGTGCCAGCAGTTCGGCGGATGGGGTCGCTAACTATGGCTACACCTTC.

In this sample, this clonotype turned up a few times. This chain uses TRBV7-8 with TRBJ2-7, with D possibly being TRBD2 (6 bases). Trimming cost V 1 base and J 1 base, with 11 bases left between them. The CDR3 is 15 residues long. CDR1 and CDR2 (germline): SGHVS, FQNEAQ. The CDR3, as DNA: TGTGCCAGCAGCTTAGAGGCGGGAAGGTCCTACGAGCAGTACTTC. Its translation is CASSLEAGRSYEQYF.

The V call is TRBV29-1, the J call TRBJ2-7; TRBD1 aligns across 10 bases. V gave up 7 bases and J gave up 9 bases; unmatched junction bases: 12. The CDR3 is made up of 13 amino acids. CDR1 is SQVTM and CDR2 is ANQGSEA in the germline V gene. The CDR3 reads CSGRDRGRNAQYF. The CDR3 DNA sequence: TGCAGCGGCCGGGACAGGGGTCGAAACGCGCAGTACTTC.

The V and J genes are TRBV4-1 and TRBJ1-1, with 10 bases fitting TRBD1. The J segment lost 0 bases and the V segment lost 5 bases, leaving 9 bases of the junction unmatched. The CDR3 is 17 residues long. Germline V lookup: CDR1 MGHRA, CDR2 YSYEKL. The CDR3 protein is CASSFRTGGDMNTEAFF. The CDR3 DNA follows: TGCGCCAGCAGCTTTCGGACAGGGGGGGACATGAACACTGAAGCTTTCTTT.

The genes are TRBV7-2 and TRBJ2-3; 8 bases agree with TRBD2. From germline, CDR1 is SGHTA and CDR2 FQGNSA. The CDR3 sequence is 15 residues long. The junction had 10 bases not matched to a gene; V was cut back by 8 bases and J by 3 bases. In DNA, the CDR3 is TGTGCCAGCCAAGATCGGGGGGGCCGAACAGATACGCAGTATTTT. Protein sequence: CASQDRGGRTDTQYF. The variable domain in full, completed from reference TRBV7-2 and TRBJ2-3, reads GAGVSQSPSNKVTEKGKDVELRCDPISGHTALYWYRQSLGQGLEFLIYFQGNSAPDKSGLPSDRFSAERTGGSVSTLTIQRTQQEDSAVYLCASQDRGGRTDTQYFGPGTRLTVL.

The V call is TRBV9, the J call TRBJ1-1, with unresolved D. V lost 4 bases to trimming and J lost 5 bases, with 18 bases between them. Germline loops: CDR1 SGDLS, CDR2 YYNGEE. This CDR3 has 15 amino acids. CDR3 sequence: CASSPHGGSGTEAFF. As DNA, the CDR3 is TGTGCCAGCAGCCCTCACGGAGGAAGTGGGACTGAAGCTTTCTTT. Combining the CDR3 with reference TRBV9 and TRBJ1-1 gives the whole variable domain DSGVTQTPKHLITATGQRVTLRCSPRSGDLSVYWYQQSLDQGLQFLIQYYNGEERAKGNILERFSAQQFPDLHSELNLSSLELGDSALYFCASSPHGGSGTEAFFGQGTRLTVV.

The sample holds many counts of this clonotype. The V gene is TRBV5-1, the J gene TRBJ2-1; D is perhaps TRBD1 or TRBD2 (5 bases each). Germline CDR1 is SGHRS and CDR2 is YFSETQ. The V end lost 4 bases, the J end lost 5 bases, and 13 bases lay between the germline ends. This CDR3 has 14 residues. The CDR3 DNA sequence: TGCGCCAGCAGCCCGGGGCCCCCGAACAATGAGCAGTTCTTC. Translation: CASSPGPPNNEQFF.

About this clonotype: Given a much more abundant clone one base away, this may be a read error. V gene TRBV7-9 combines with J gene TRBJ2-1, with D perhaps TRBD2 (5 bases). CDR3 size: 16 residues. From germline, CDR1 is SEHNR and CDR2 FQNEAQ (reference sequence). CDR3 sequence reads: CSSSLASFGPGNEQFF. CDR3 sequence (DNA): TGTTCCAGCAGCTTAGCTAGCTTTGGCCCGGGCAATGAGCAGTTCTTC.

The chain carries TRBV15 and TRBJ2-2; 10 nucleotides line up with TRBD2. With V trimmed by 3 bases and J by 5 bases, 3 bases remained unmatched. The CDR3 sequence is 15 residues long. Looked up from germline, CDR1 is LNHNV and CDR2 is YYDKDF (reference sequence). CDR3 protein: CATSSSSGGTGELFF. For the CDR3, the DNA is TGTGCCACCAGCAGCTCTAGCGGGGGTACCGGGGAGCTGTTTTTT. The variable domain in full, completed from reference TRBV15 and TRBJ2-2, reads DAMVIQNPRYQVTQFGKPVTLSCSQTLNHNVMYWYQQKSSQAPKLLFHYYDKDFNNEADTPDNFQSRRPNTSFCFLDIRSPGLGDTAMYLCATSSSSGGTGELFFGEGSRLTVL.

This clonotype was detected ten times or more. The chain combines TRBV6-1 with TRBJ1-1; TRBD1 agrees at 8 bases. Germline values: CDR1 MNHNS, CDR2 SASEGT. After removal of 9 bases from V and 1 base from J, the junction contained 13 bases not matched to a gene. CDR3 length: 16 amino acids. The CDR3 here is CASTTGDEGANTEAFF. The CDR3 coding sequence is TGTGCCAGTACGACAGGGGATGAGGGAGCGAACACTGAAGCTTTCTTT.

Many counts were recorded for this clonotype. The chain joins TRBV5-1 to TRBJ1-2, with D possibly TRBD1 on 6 matching bases. Germline CDR1 SGHRS, CDR2 YFSETQ. This CDR3 region has 15 residues. Trimming pared 0 bases from V and 1 base from J, leaving 10 bases between. The CDR3 protein is CASSLDGQFNYGYTF. CDR3 sequence (DNA): TGCGCCAGCAGCTTGGATGGACAGTTTAACTATGGCTACACCTTC.